The TCR beta chain described here comes from a study of cytomegalovirus exposure and HLA in healthy donors. The germline CDR1 and CDR2 sequences are SGHTA and FQGNSA. The CDR3 has 15 residues. With 5 bases removed from V and 7 bases from J, the gap between germline ends came to 20 bases. PCR amplification relied on 60 Vbeta primers (plus 13 Jbeta primers). Using immunoSEQ multiplex PCR, the repertoire was profiled, and TCRdb retains in-frame clones only, with some absent. The sample holds approximately 140,000 clones, around four fifths seen once. The receptor's source is a woman between 35 and 50 years old in good health and CMV-seropositive. Specimen: PBMCs. The chain carries TRBV7-2 and TRBJ1-2, with a possible D match to TRBD1 (6 bases). The CDR3, as DNA: TGTGCCAGCAGCCCGTTCACAGGGATGGACTTTGGCTACACCTTC. Translating gives CASSPFTGMDFGYTF.